This T cell receptor (beta chain) was identified during a study of blood T cell repertoires in COVID-19. Germline V CDR1 and CDR2: SQVTM, ANQGSEA. This CDR3 contains 12 residues. The trim removed 7 bases at V and 4 bases at J, leaving 4 bases unmatched. The data were produced by immunoSEQ multiplex PCR, yet TCRdb's version contains in-frame clones alone and is incomplete. The sample holds around 250,000 clones, nearly 90% seen once. The sequencing input was peripheral blood. This clonotype originated in a woman in her sixties or seventies with COVID-19, enrolled during active disease. The J gene is TRBJ1-2, the V gene TRBV29-1, with 9 bases lining up with TRBD1. The chain's CDR3 is CSARTGVYGYTF. CDR3 coding DNA: TGCAGCGCCCGGACAGGGGTCTATGGCTACACCTTC.